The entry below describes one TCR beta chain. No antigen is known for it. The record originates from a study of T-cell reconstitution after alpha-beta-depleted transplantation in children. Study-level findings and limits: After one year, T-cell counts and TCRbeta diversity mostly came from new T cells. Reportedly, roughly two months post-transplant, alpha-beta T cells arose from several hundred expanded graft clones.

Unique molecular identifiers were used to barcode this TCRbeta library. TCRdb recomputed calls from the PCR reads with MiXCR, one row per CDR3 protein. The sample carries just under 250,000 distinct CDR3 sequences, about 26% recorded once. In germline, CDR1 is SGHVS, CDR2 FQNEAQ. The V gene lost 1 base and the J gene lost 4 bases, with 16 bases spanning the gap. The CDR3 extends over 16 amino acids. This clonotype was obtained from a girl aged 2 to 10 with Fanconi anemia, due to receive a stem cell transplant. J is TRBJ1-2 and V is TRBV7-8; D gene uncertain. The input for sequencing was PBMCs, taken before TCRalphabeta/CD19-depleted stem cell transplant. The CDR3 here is CASSLDGILATYGYTF. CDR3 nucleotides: TGTGCCAGCAGCTTAGACGGCATTTTGGCTACCTATGGCTACACCTTC.